What follows are 30 T cell receptor beta chains derived from one specimen sequenced in a study of T-cell reconstitution after alpha-beta-depleted transplantation in children. Library preparation (for TCRbeta) was performed with unique molecular identifiers. TCRdb called the PCR reads again in MiXCR, with one record for every CDR3 protein. The sample lists more than 85,000 distinct CDR3 sequences; 4.5% to 7.5% were seen once. Sequencing used PBMCs, mostly from graft donor cells, obtained 60 days after TCRalphabeta/CD19-depleted stem cell transplant. The receptor set was obtained from a female patient aged 2 to 10 who had a stem cell transplant for Fanconi anemia, so the T cells may come from the graft donor.

A few counts support this clonotype. The chain recombines TRBV7-3 with TRBJ2-1; 11 bases fit TRBD1. Losses at the gene ends were 0 bases for V and 6 bases for J; bases not matched to a gene: 7. CDR1 and CDR2 (germline): SGHTA, FQGTGA. The CDR3 is 17 residues long. CDR3 DNA: TGTGCCAGCAGCTTAACTGGGGGGACAGGGGGAAGCAATGAGCAGTTCTTC. Protein product: CASSLTGGTGGSNEQFF. The variable domain in full, completed from reference TRBV7-3 and TRBJ2-1, reads GAGVSQTPSNKVTEKGKYVELRCDPISGHTALYWYRQSLGQGPEFLIYFQGTGAADDSGLPNDRFFAVRPEGSVSTLKIQRTERGDSAVYLCASSLTGGTGGSNEQFFGPGTRLTVL.

Comment on this clonotype: This may arise from a read error, as a much more abundant clone is one base away. This chain uses TRBV27 with TRBJ2-4; 12 positions match TRBD2. The CDR3 loop spans 14 amino acids. Germline CDR1 reads MNHEY; CDR2 reads SMNVEV (reference sequence). Trimming took 7 bases from V and 8 from J; bases not matched to a gene: 6. The CDR3 here is CASIPSSGRDIQYF. For the CDR3, the DNA is TGTGCCAGCATTCCATCTAGCGGGAGGGACATTCAGTACTTC.

This clonotype has a count of ten or more. The V gene is TRBV29-1, the J gene TRBJ2-1; tentative D call: TRBD1 (6 bases). Looked up from germline, CDR1 is SQVTM and CDR2 is ANQGSEA. With 1 base removed from V and 0 bases from J, the gap between germline ends came to 16 bases. The CDR3 sequence is 17 residues long. CDR3 bases: TGCAGCGTTGAAGTCGGCTACAGGGCTTACTCCTACAATGAGCAGTTCTTC. It is translated as CSVEVGYRAYSYNEQFF.

This clonotype was seen ten or more times. The chain couples TRBV10-3 to TRBJ2-1, with D perhaps TRBD2 (6 bases). The ends were cut back, 0 bases at V and 0 bases at J, with 9 bases in the middle. CDR3 length: 16 amino acids. Germline CDR1 and CDR2: ENHRY and SYGVKD. The chain's CDR3 is CAISESDGGSYNEQFF. CDR3 in DNA: TGTGCCATCAGTGAGTCTGACGGGGGCTCCTACAATGAGCAGTTCTTC.

This clonotype was counted at least ten times. In DNA form, the CDR3 reads TGTGCCACCAGCAGAGAGATAAACAGGGTGACGCAGTATTTT. Its translation is CATSREINRVTQYF. This sequence joins TRBV15 and TRBJ2-3, with TRBD1 as a possible D gene (6 bases). Germline V gives CDR1 LNHNV, CDR2 YYDKDF (reference sequence). Trimming removed 0 bases from V and 9 bases from J, with 13 bases in between. The CDR3 loop spans 14 amino acids.

In this sample, this clonotype turned up many times. The chain carries TRBV6-5 and TRBJ2-2; a possible D gene is TRBD1 (6 bases). Germline V gene data show CDR1 as MNHEY and CDR2 as SVGAGI. The CDR3 runs 13 residues. Trimming stripped 1 base from V and 6 bases from J, with 6 bases between. CDR3 amino acids: CASSYYRAGELFF. CDR3 nucleotides: TGTGCCAGCAGTTACTACAGGGCCGGGGAGCTGTTTTTT.

V gene TRBV20-1 combines with J gene TRBJ2-7, with D possibly being TRBD1 (7 bases). This CDR3 has 15 residues. CDR1 is DFQATT, CDR2 SNEGSKA, per germline (reference sequence). The germline V and J ends were trimmed by 4 bases and 7 bases, with 23 bases remaining between them. The CDR3 protein is CSAKTGTVGEEEQYF. As DNA, the CDR3 is TGCAGTGCTAAGACCGGGACAGTTGGGGAGGAGGAGCAGTACTTC.

Many counts were recorded for this clonotype. This chain uses TRBV20-1 with TRBJ1-1; no reliable D call. V was pared by 0 bases and J by 1 base, with 9 bases between. From germline, CDR1 is DFQATT and CDR2 SNEGSKA (reference sequence). The CDR3 spans 14 residues. CDR3 sequence reads: CSARDPVANTEAFF. The CDR3 bases are TGCAGTGCTAGAGATCCAGTCGCGAACACTGAAGCTTTCTTT.

J is TRBJ2-5 and V is TRBV7-3, with D possibly matching TRBD1 (6 bases). Looked up from germline, CDR1 is SGHTA and CDR2 is FQGTGA. V lost 5 bases, J lost 3 bases, and 10 bases lay in between. The CDR3 covers 13 residues. For the CDR3, the DNA is TGTGCCAGCAGCCCAGGGGCCGAAGAGACCCAGTACTTC. Its protein product is CASSPGAEETQYF.

This clonotype was seen many times. This sequence joins TRBV2 and TRBJ1-2, with TRBD1 matching over 10 bases. Unmatched junction bases numbered 13, after V lost 7 bases and J lost 8 bases. Germline V gene sequence: CDR1 SNHLY, CDR2 FYNNEI. CDR3 length: 15 amino acids. Here the CDR3 reads CASKQDRGFLGGYTF. Written as DNA, the CDR3 is TGTGCCAGCAAGCAGGACAGGGGGTTTTTGGGAGGCTACACCTTC.

This clonotype was recorded at least ten times. The V gene is TRBV4-2, the J gene TRBJ2-2, with 8 bases lining up with TRBD2. The V and J ends lost 0 bases and 8 bases, in that order; junction bases with no gene match: 14. The CDR3 is 18 residues long. Germline V lookup: CDR1 LGHNA, CDR2 YNFKEQ. The CDR3, as DNA: TGTGCCAGCAGCCAAGAATCCGGACTAGCACCTCGGCCTGGGGAGCTGTTTTTT. Translation: CASSQESGLAPRPGELFF.

The sample holds many counts of this clonotype. The chain combines TRBV2 with TRBJ2-1, with a tentative D call TRBD1 (5 bases). V shed 6 bases and J shed 15 bases, with 24 bases lying between them. Germline lookup yields CDR1 SNHLY and CDR2 FYNNEI. The CDR3 runs 14 residues. Here the CDR3 reads CASRPQQDPKNRFF. As DNA, the CDR3 is TGTGCCAGCAGACCCCAACAGGACCCAAAAAATAGGTTCTTC. The full variable domain, its missing parts supplied by reference TRBV2 and TRBJ2-1, is EPEVTQTPSHQVTQMGQEVILRCVPISNHLYFYWYRQILGQKVEFLVSFYNNEISEKSEIFDDQFSVERPDGSNFTLKIRSTKLEDSAMYFCASRPQQDPKNRFFGPGTRLTVL.

This chain connects TRBV14 to TRBJ1-1; 7 bases fit TRBD1. The CDR3 has 13 amino acids. The V and J ends lost 0 bases and 9 bases, in that order; junction bases with no gene match: 4. The germline CDR1 and CDR2 sequences are SGHDN and FVKESK. CDR3 nucleotide sequence: TGTGCCAGCAGCCAAGAGTCAGGGGGGAAAGCTTTCTTT. Translating gives CASSQESGGKAFF.

This clonotype appeared a few times. The rearrangement joins TRBV5-1 to TRBJ2-3, with 8 bases lining up with TRBD2. CDR1 is SGHRS and CDR2 is YFSETQ in the germline V gene. The CDR3 spans 14 residues. Trimming cost V 4 bases and J 4 bases; bases outside gene matches: 5. The CDR3 coding sequence is TGCGCCAGCAGCGAGCGGGGGCCCGCAGATACGCAGTATTTT. This sequence encodes CASSERGPADTQYF.

This chain uses TRBV11-2 with TRBJ2-1; D gene ambiguous. Per the germline V gene, CDR1 is SGHAT and CDR2 is FQNNGV. CDR3 length: 16 residues. Trimming removed 5 bases at V and 1 base at J, with 15 bases between. The CDR3 is CASSRDRTSSYNEQFF. DNA of the CDR3: TGTGCCAGCAGCCGAGATCGAACCTCTTCCTACAATGAGCAGTTCTTC.

This clonotype was seen repeatedly, ten times or more. The chain recombines TRBV29-1 with TRBJ1-1, with D tentatively TRBD1 (5 bases). CDR3 length equals 13 residues. Germline V gene sequence: CDR1 SQVTM, CDR2 ANQGSEA. V dropped 4 bases and J dropped 2 bases, with 11 bases sitting between them. The CDR3 protein is CSVGGTDNTEAFF. As DNA, the CDR3 is TGCAGCGTTGGGGGGACGGATAACACTGAAGCTTTCTTT.

J is TRBJ2-5 and V is TRBV7-2; D is uncertain. Trimming left V 2 bases short and J 1 base short, with 5 bases between. This CDR3 is built from 13 residues. Germline CDR1 and CDR2: SGHTA and FQGNSA. The CDR3 sequence is CASSLHSQETQYF. Here the CDR3 DNA reads TGTGCCAGCAGCTTACACTCCCAAGAGACCCAGTACTTC.

At least ten counts were recorded for this clonotype. This chain connects TRBV28 to TRBJ2-2; D is undetermined. The germline V and J ends were trimmed by 5 bases and 4 bases, with 8 bases remaining between them. The CDR3 is 13 residues long. CDR1 MDHEN and CDR2 SYDVKM come from the germline V gene. The CDR3 nucleotides are TGTGCCAGCAGTCCAGGTCTCACCGGGGAGCTGTTTTTT. Residues: CASSPGLTGELFF.

In its sample, this clonotype was seen many times. The chain links TRBV6-2 or TRBV6-3 to TRBJ2-3, with D uncertain. V was shortened by 8 bases and J by 3 bases, with 9 bases between the two germline ends. The CDR3 loop spans 12 amino acids. Per germline, CDR1 MNHEY and CDR2 SVGEGT. The CDR3 nucleotides are TGTGCCAGCTGGAGAGGAACAGATACGCAGTATTTT. Amino acids: CASWRGTDTQYF.

At least ten counts were recorded for this clonotype. The chain joins TRBV29-1 to TRBJ2-1; TRBD2 matches at 8 bases. After removal of 7 bases from V and 7 bases from J, the junction contained 15 bases not matched to a gene. The CDR3 contains 15 residues. Germline values: CDR1 SQVTM, CDR2 ANQGSEA. The CDR3 sequence is CSAAGGGPGLNEQFF. CDR3 nucleotides: TGCAGCGCCGCGGGGGGAGGGCCGGGTTTGAATGAGCAGTTCTTC.

There are many counts of this clonotype. The chain combines TRBV12-3 or TRBV12-4 with TRBJ2-1; 9 nucleotides match TRBD2. This CDR3 spans 17 amino acids. V dropped 0 bases and J dropped 2; count of bases not matched to a gene: 5. The CDR3 region is CASSLAAGGATYNEQFF. CDR3 nucleotide sequence: TGTGCCAGCAGTTTAGCAGCGGGAGGCGCTACCTACAATGAGCAGTTCTTC.

This clonotype was counted many times. V gene TRBV21-1 combines with J gene TRBJ2-5; the table calls TRBD1, which could not be checked here. TRBV21-1 is marked as a pseudogene. The CDR3 extends over 16 amino acids. CDR3: CASSQNGGNRRETQYF. In DNA, the CDR3 is TGTGCCAGCTCTCAAAACGGGGGGAATCGCAGAGAGACCCAGTACTTC.

This clonotype was counted a few times. The rearrangement joins TRBV20-1 to TRBJ1-5; D gene uncertain. This CDR3 is built from 14 residues. V shed 6 bases and J shed 4 bases, with 16 bases lying between them. Per germline, CDR1 DFQATT and CDR2 SNEGSKA (reference sequence). In nucleotides, the CDR3 is TGCAGTGCGGAATATGGACGGCTGAATCAGCCCCAGCATTTT. Protein sequence: CSAEYGRLNQPQHF.

This clonotype was detected ten times or more. The chain has TRBV5-1 and TRBJ2-4, with 7 bases matching TRBD2. With V trimmed by 2 bases and J by 5 bases, 13 bases remained unmatched. The germline V gene encodes CDR1 SGHRS and CDR2 YFSETQ. The length of the CDR3 is 17 residues. The CDR3 bases are TGCGCCAGCAGCTTACGGACCTCCGGGACTAAAGAAAACATTCAGTACTTC. It codes for CASSLRTSGTKENIQYF. The whole variable domain, remainder taken from reference TRBV5-1 and TRBJ2-4, is KAGVTQTPRYLIKTRGQQVTLSCSPISGHRSVSWYQQTPGQGLQFLFEYFSETQRNKGNFPGRFSGRQFSNSRSEMNVSTLELGDSALYLCASSLRTSGTKENIQYFGAGTRLSVL.

This clonotype appeared many times. The V call is TRBV12-3 or TRBV12-4, the J call TRBJ2-7; possible D gene TRBD1, 6 bases. CDR3 size: 13 residues. The ends were cut back, 4 bases at V and 3 bases at J, with 10 bases in the middle. This CDR3 is CASSSPTGYEQYF. CDR3 coding DNA: TGTGCCAGCAGTTCACCGACAGGCTACGAGCAGTACTTC.

At least ten counts were recorded for this clonotype. The J gene is TRBJ2-7, the V gene TRBV28; the match to TRBD1 covers 7 bases. V dropped 10 bases and J dropped 2; count of bases not matched to a gene: 14. The CDR3 runs 15 residues. Germline CDR1 is MDHEN and CDR2 is SYDVKM. DNA for the CDR3: TGTGCCACCTGGGGTGGGGGACAGAGTACCTACGAGCAGTACTTC. Residues: CATWGGGQSTYEQYF.

This clonotype was counted many times. The chain employs TRBV28 and TRBJ2-4, with 7 positions matching TRBD2. Germline V gene data show CDR1 as MDHEN and CDR2 as SYDVKM. This CDR3 contains 17 residues. The junction had 8 bases not matched to a gene; V was cut back by 3 bases and J by 0 bases. This CDR3 is CASSFGLAELAKNIQYF. The CDR3 nucleotides read TGTGCCAGCAGTTTCGGGCTAGCGGAGCTAGCCAAAAACATTCAGTACTTC.

This clonotype was observed at least ten times. This chain joins TRBV29-1 and TRBJ2-6, with a weak D call TRBD1 (6 bases). Trimming stripped 7 bases from V and 1 base from J, with 8 bases between. The CDR3 runs to 13 residues. Germline V gene lookup returns CDR1 SQVTM and CDR2 ANQGSEA. The DNA of the CDR3 is TGCAGCGCCGGACAGTCTGGGGCCAACGTCCTGACTTTC. Its protein product is CSAGQSGANVLTF. Combining the CDR3 with reference TRBV29-1 and TRBJ2-6 gives the whole variable domain SAVISQKPSRDICQRGTSLTIQCQVDSQVTMMFWYRQQPGQSLTLIATANQGSEATYESGFVIDKFPISRPNLTFSTLTVSNMSPEDSSIYLCSAGQSGANVLTFGAGSRLTVL.

This clonotype was seen more than once but under ten times. The chain couples TRBV5-1 to TRBJ2-3; a weak D match, TRBD1 (6 bases). V was clipped by 0 bases and J by 4 bases, with 18 bases between them. Germline V CDR1 and CDR2: SGHRS, YFSETQ. The CDR3 is 17 residues long. CDR3 DNA: TGCGCCAGCAGCTTGGAACCGGACAGAGGGTCCTCAGATACGCAGTATTTT. Amino acids: CASSLEPDRGSSDTQYF.

The table lists this clonotype with many counts. This chain connects TRBV19 to TRBJ2-1, with D perhaps given as TRBD1 or TRBD2 (5 bases each). Germline CDR1 LNHDA, CDR2 SQIVND (reference sequence). The V end lost 4 bases, the J end lost 6 bases, and 16 bases lay between the germline ends. The CDR3 runs to 15 residues. Written as DNA, the CDR3 is TGTGCCAGTAGTACCCCAGCTCGGGGCAGCAATGAGCAGTTCTTC. Amino acid sequence: CASSTPARGSNEQFF.